These 18 T cell receptor beta chains originate from one sample sequenced in a study of identical twins. TCRdb reanalysed the 5' RACE reads using MiXCR and keeps one entry per CDR3 protein. This sample yields 1.5 million or so distinct CDR3 sequences, of which 32% are seen a single time; around 0.3% belongs to the top ten. The sample was cord blood. The receptors originated from a newborn girl in good health.

This clonotype was seen just once. The chain uses TRBV28 and TRBJ2-5; D might be TRBD1 (6 bases). The germline V gene has CDR1 MDHEN and CDR2 SYDVKM. V was shortened by 3 bases and J by 3 bases, with 23 bases between the two germline ends. The length of the CDR3 is 18 residues. DNA for the CDR3: TGTGCCAGCAGTTTGCCATCCCCACTCCCACAGGGAAAAGAGACCCAGTACTTC. Translation: CASSLPSPLPQGKETQYF.

The CDR3 DNA reads as TGTGCCAGCGGCCTGGAGGGGGGCACGGGCGCTGAAGCTTTCTTT. It translates to CASGLEGGTGAEAFF. The chain carries TRBV28 and TRBJ1-1, with D possibly matching TRBD1 (6 bases). Per the germline V gene, CDR1 is MDHEN and CDR2 is SYDVKM. This CDR3 is built from 15 residues. Trimming removed 8 bases from V and 6 bases from J, with 22 bases in between.

The rearrangement links TRBV7-2 to TRBJ2-7; D might be TRBD2 (6 bases). The last part of the DNA fits TRBJ2-5 better; the J call may be wrong. The CDR3 has 16 amino acids. Looked up from germline, CDR1 is SGHTA and CDR2 is FQGNSA. The CDR3 DNA sequence: TGTGCCAGCAGCTTAATCAGCGGGCGGATCATGGAGACCCAGTACTTC. Translation gives CASSLISGRIMETQYF.

The rearrangement joins TRBV5-1 to TRBJ2-1, with 14 bases that match TRBD2. Germline values: CDR1 SGHRS, CDR2 YFSETQ. The CDR3 runs 18 residues. V shed 5 bases, J shed 1 base, and the junction held 8 bases outside the gene matches. The CDR3 region is CASRKGLAGDWSYNEQFF. The CDR3 DNA is TGCGCCAGCAGGAAGGGACTAGCGGGGGACTGGTCCTACAATGAGCAGTTCTTC.

The chain links TRBV29-1 to TRBJ1-6; weak D call: TRBD1 (5 bases). The germline V gene encodes CDR1 SQVTM and CDR2 ANQGSEA. The V end was cut by 2 bases, the J end by 7 bases, with 12 bases between. The CDR3 consists of 14 residues. This CDR3 is CSVEPWRDNSPLHF. The CDR3 DNA is TGCAGCGTTGAACCGTGGAGGGACAATTCACCCCTCCACTTT.

The chain couples TRBV27 to TRBJ2-7; TRBD1 matches at 7 bases. The V and J ends lost 6 bases and 12 bases, in that order; junction bases with no gene match: 11. Germline values: CDR1 MNHEY, CDR2 SMNVEV (reference sequence). The CDR3 spans 12 residues. CDR3 in amino acids: CASSRTGILGYF. The CDR3 DNA reads TGTGCCAGCAGCCGGACAGGAATACTAGGGTACTTC.

This clonotype was recorded only once. The V gene is TRBV2, the J gene TRBJ1-2; TRBD1 is a possible D gene (6 bases). This CDR3 comprises 15 residues. Germline V lookup: CDR1 SNHLY, CDR2 FYNNEI. V lost 6 bases and J 4 bases, leaving 18 bases between the germline ends. The CDR3, as DNA: TGTGCCAGCAGGATTCTAGACGGGGGCAGCTATGGCTACACCTTC. It yields the protein CASRILDGGSYGYTF.

The table lists this clonotype with a few counts. The chain is built from TRBV10-3 and TRBJ2-3, with 9 bases lining up with TRBD2. After removal of 7 bases from V and 7 bases from J, the junction contained 12 bases not matched to a gene. The CDR3 totals 15 residues. From germline, CDR1 is ENHRY and CDR2 SYGVKD. This CDR3 is CAITSAPAGGHTQYF. The DNA of the CDR3 is TGTGCCATCACCTCCGCCCCAGCGGGAGGACATACGCAGTATTTT.

This clonotype was counted only a few times. The V and J genes are TRBV4-1 and TRBJ2-7, with TRBD2 matching over 11 bases. V lost 4 bases and J lost 5; bases outside the gene matches: 7. From germline, CDR1 is MGHRA and CDR2 YSYEKL. This CDR3 is 15 amino acids long. CDR3 in amino acids: CASSLRLAGFDEQYF. In nucleotides, the CDR3 is TGCGCCAGCAGCCTCAGACTAGCGGGGTTCGACGAGCAGTACTTC.

CDR3 bases: TGTGCCAGCAGTTACGTTTGGCGGGAGGACTACAATGAGCAGTACTTC. Translation: CASSYVWREDYNEQYF. This rearrangement joins TRBV6-5 to TRBJ2-1; the match to TRBD2 covers 8 bases. The end of the DNA fits TRBJ2-7 better, so the J call may be wrong. CDR3 length: 16 amino acids. Germline CDR1 and CDR2: MNHEY and SVGAGI.

V is TRBV19 and J is TRBJ1-4, with 7 bases aligning to TRBD1. V dropped 1 base and J dropped 5; count of bases not matched to a gene: 4. This CDR3 region has 15 residues. The germline gives CDR1 LNHDA, CDR2 SQIVND (reference sequence). CDR3 loop: CASSIGSTGNEKLFF. The CDR3, as DNA: TGTGCCAGTAGTATAGGCTCGACAGGGAATGAAAAACTGTTTTTT.

The J gene is TRBJ2-7, the V gene TRBV27; the match to TRBD2 covers 7 bases. V lost 2 bases to trimming and J lost 3 bases; unmatched junction nucleotides: 7. The germline V gene encodes CDR1 MNHEY and CDR2 SMNVEV (reference sequence). The CDR3 is 15 amino acids. CDR3 DNA sequence: TGTGCCAGCAGTTTAACTCTAGCGGCCTTCTACGAGCAGTACTTC. Amino acids: CASSLTLAAFYEQYF.

The genes are TRBV2 and TRBJ2-3; TRBD1 agrees at 11 bases. CDR1 is SNHLY, CDR2 FYNNEI, per germline. The CDR3 is made up of 15 amino acids. V was clipped by 11 bases and J by 0 bases; unmatched bases: 7. The CDR3 nucleotides are TGTGCCTGCACTGGACAGGGGGCTAGCACAGATACGCAGTATTTT. Its protein is CACTGQGASTDTQYF.

The gene calls are TRBV7-9 and TRBJ1-4, with D possibly TRBD1 on 5 matching bases. Germline-derived CDR1 and CDR2 are SEHNR and FQNEAQ (reference sequence). The CDR3 has 17 residues. V was trimmed by 2 bases and J by 0 bases, leaving 13 bases between them. This CDR3 is CASSLNIGAATNEKLFF. The CDR3 coding sequence is TGTGCCAGCAGCTTAAATATAGGGGCAGCAACTAATGAAAAACTGTTTTTT.

This clonotype turned up a few times. This rearrangement joins TRBV6-6 to TRBJ1-1; unclear D gene. Germline V gives CDR1 MNHNY, CDR2 SVGAGI (reference sequence). CDR3 length: 12 residues. Deletions cut 2 bases from V and 6 bases from J, with 7 bases between. CDR3: CASSYARAEAFF. The DNA for the CDR3 is TGTGCCAGCAGTTACGCAAGGGCTGAAGCTTTCTTT.

This clonotype was seen a few times. This rearrangement joins TRBV5-1 to TRBJ2-7, with D possibly being TRBD2 (5 bases). Germline V gene lookup returns CDR1 SGHRS and CDR2 YFSETQ. Trimming removed 2 bases from V and 3 bases from J, with 9 bases in between. The CDR3 spans 13 residues. The CDR3 loop reads CASSFAGIYEQYF. The CDR3 bases are TGCGCCAGCAGCTTCGCCGGGATCTACGAGCAGTACTTC.

V is TRBV30 and J is TRBJ2-7, with 7 bases aligning to TRBD2. Germline assignment: CDR1 GTSNPN and CDR2 SVGIG (reference sequence). The V gene end was trimmed by 2 bases and the J gene end by 4 bases; junction bases not matched to a gene: 5. CDR3 length: 13 amino acids. The chain's CDR3 is CAWSRGGVYEQYF. CDR3 in DNA: TGTGCCTGGAGTCGGGGAGGGGTTTACGAGCAGTACTTC.

This clonotype was detected only a few times. The chain uses TRBV5-6 and TRBJ2-5, with TRBD2 matching 8 bases. This CDR3 is 13 amino acids long. J was trimmed by 11 bases and V by 10 bases; bases with no gene match: 16. CDR1 and CDR2 from the germline V gene are SGHDT and YYEEEE. This CDR3 is CAGGTSGYNEQYF. Here the CDR3 DNA reads TGTGCCGGGGGGACTAGTGGCTACAATGAGCAGTACTTC.